A single sample gave rise to the 12 T cell receptor beta chains below, sequenced in a study of blood T cell repertoires in COVID-19. Sequenced by immunoSEQ multiplex PCR; TCRdb stores in-frame clones only, minus some. Of around 300,000 clones listed, approximately 85% are singletons. Material: peripheral blood. Receptor source: a woman in her sixties or seventies with acute or convalescent COVID-19.

The chain recombines TRBV20-1 with TRBJ1-2; D remains ambiguous. Trimming cost V 4 bases and J 7 bases, with 10 bases left between them. The CDR3 extends over 11 amino acids. In germline, CDR1 is DFQATT, CDR2 SNEGSKA (reference sequence). CDR3 coding DNA: TGCAGTGCTAATGGGGAGGGTGGCTACACCTTC. As protein: CSANGEGGYTF.

This chain joins TRBV5-6 and TRBJ1-6; D may be TRBD1 (5 bases). The CDR3 totals 16 residues. CDR1 is SGHDT, CDR2 YYEEEE, per germline. V dropped 0 bases and J dropped 1 base, with 8 bases sitting between them. In DNA, the CDR3 is TGTGCCAGCAGCTTGGCAGGGACTTCCTATAATTCACCCCTCCACTTT. This sequence encodes CASSLAGTSYNSPLHF.

This chain uses TRBV28 with TRBJ1-1; possibly TRBD1 for D (5 bases). This CDR3 is 13 amino acids long. CDR1 and CDR2 from the germline V gene are MDHEN and SYDVKM. V lost 7 bases to trimming and J lost 8 bases, with 17 bases between them. CDR3 loop: CASNSGGRREAFF. In DNA, the CDR3 is TGTGCCAGCAACTCGGGGGGGAGGCGGGAAGCTTTCTTT.

This sequence joins TRBV7-2 and TRBJ2-1; 10 bases are a match to TRBD2. J gave up 14 bases and V 5 bases, and 18 bases lay outside the gene matches. This CDR3 is 16 amino acids long. Germline V lookup: CDR1 SGHTA, CDR2 FQGNSA. The CDR3 DNA reads as TGTGCCAGCAGCCTAAGAGGAGGGGCCCATAGCGGGGGGAAGTTCTTC. Its translation is CASSLRGGAHSGGKFF.

This chain uses TRBV2 with TRBJ1-2; D possibly corresponds to TRBD1 (5 bases). Trimming stripped 1 base from V and 4 bases from J, with 13 bases between. Germline CDR1 and CDR2: SNHLY and FYNNEI. This CDR3 has 15 amino acids. The CDR3 loop is CASSEEWGEGYGYTF. In nucleotides, the CDR3 is TGTGCCAGCAGTGAAGAGTGGGGGGAGGGCTATGGCTACACCTTC.

The genes are TRBV5-1 and TRBJ2-3; 8 bases are shared with TRBD1. V lost 0 bases and J lost 2; bases outside the gene matches: 11. The germline V gene encodes CDR1 SGHRS and CDR2 YFSETQ. CDR3 length: 18 residues. The DNA for the CDR3 is TGCGCCAGCAGCTTGGGGCAGGGGGCAAGGAGGGCCACAGATACGCAGTATTTT. It translates to CASSLGQGARRATDTQYF.

The CDR3 loop reads CASSMTGTVGYTF. As DNA, the CDR3 is TGTGCCAGCAGCATGACGGGGACTGTTGGCTACACCTTC. The chain joins TRBV11-2 to TRBJ1-2, with D possibly being TRBD1 (5 bases). This CDR3 spans 13 amino acids. The germline CDR1 and CDR2 sequences are SGHAT and FQNNGV. Trimming left V 5 bases short and J 7 bases short, with 14 bases between.

The chain is built from TRBV5-4 and TRBJ1-1; D unresolved. The V end lost 0 bases, the J end lost 8 bases, and 11 bases lay between the germline ends. Germline V gene lookup returns CDR1 SGHNT and CDR2 YYREEE (reference sequence). The CDR3 consists of 13 residues. CDR3 sequence (DNA): TGTGCCAGCAGCTTGGGCGAGGGCAGGGAAGCTTTCTTT. Amino acids: CASSLGEGREAFF.

The chain links TRBV7-9 to TRBJ1-2; perhaps TRBD1 as D (6 bases). The V end lost 5 bases, the J end lost 0 bases, and 19 bases lay between the germline ends. This CDR3 is built from 17 residues. Germline V gene sequence: CDR1 SEHNR, CDR2 FQNEAQ (reference sequence). CDR3 coding DNA: TGTGCCAGCAGCCGACCATCGCCGACAGGCTCTAACTATGGCTACACCTTC. Amino acid sequence: CASSRPSPTGSNYGYTF.

This clone was observed a handful of times. The rearrangement uses TRBV12-3 or TRBV12-4 and TRBJ1-6; D is uncertain. Trimming left V 6 bases short and J 11 bases short, with 14 bases between. This CDR3 has 13 residues. CDR3 sequence (DNA): TGTGCCAGCAGCCCGTATTCGGGTACACCCCTCCACTTT. Protein: CASSPYSGTPLHF.

The V and J genes are TRBV11-3 and TRBJ2-4; D gene uncertain. CDR3 length: 13 amino acids. Germline lookup yields CDR1 SGHNT and CDR2 YENEEA. V gave up 5 bases and J gave up 10 bases, with 15 bases separating them. CDR3 loop: CASSIHSPGIQYF. The DNA for the CDR3 is TGTGCCAGCAGCATACATTCCCCGGGTATTCAGTACTTC.

The J gene is TRBJ2-7, the V gene TRBV6-5, with TRBD1 as a possible D gene (6 bases). Germline assignment: CDR1 MNHEY and CDR2 SVGAGI. The CDR3 length is 13 residues. The V gene lost 7 bases and the J gene lost 5 bases, with 15 bases spanning the gap. Written as DNA, the CDR3 is TGTGCCAGCACTCCCCCAGGGGTGAACGAGCAGTACTTC. It is translated as CASTPPGVNEQYF.